This T cell receptor beta chain was found in a study of blood T cell repertoires in COVID-19. Study in general: Samples taken during acute and convalescent COVID-19 were collected in the United States, Italy and Spain.

Participants spanned ages about 18 to 90 years and resided in about two dozen US areas. The study assigned cohorts using participant-reported clinical history. This table comes from immunoSEQ multiplex PCR, and its TCRdb copy is limited to in-frame clones, with some not included. The sample carries roughly 350,000 clones, roughly 90% recorded once. V lost 6 bases, J lost 7 bases, and 3 bases stayed unmatched. Germline CDR1 SNHLY, CDR2 FYNNEI. This CDR3 comprises 13 residues. The source of this sequence is a woman aged 25 to 39 who had recovered from COVID-19. The chain uses TRBV2 and TRBJ1-2; TRBD1 matches at 12 bases. What was sequenced was PBMCs or T cells enriched from blood (not recorded which). The CDR3 loop is CASRGQGASGYTF. The CDR3 nucleotides are TGTGCCAGCAGGGGACAGGGGGCGAGTGGCTACACCTTC.